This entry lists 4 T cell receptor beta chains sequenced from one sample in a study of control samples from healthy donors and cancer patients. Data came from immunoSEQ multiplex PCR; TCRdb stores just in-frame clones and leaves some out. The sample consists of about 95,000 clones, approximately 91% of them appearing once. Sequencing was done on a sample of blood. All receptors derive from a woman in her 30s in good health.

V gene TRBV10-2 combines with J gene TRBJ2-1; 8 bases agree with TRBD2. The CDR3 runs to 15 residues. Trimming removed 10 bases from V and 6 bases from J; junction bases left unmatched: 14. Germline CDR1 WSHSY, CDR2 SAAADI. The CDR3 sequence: CATSADSGSSNEQFF. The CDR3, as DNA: TGCGCCACCTCGGCAGACAGCGGGAGTTCCAATGAGCAGTTCTTC.

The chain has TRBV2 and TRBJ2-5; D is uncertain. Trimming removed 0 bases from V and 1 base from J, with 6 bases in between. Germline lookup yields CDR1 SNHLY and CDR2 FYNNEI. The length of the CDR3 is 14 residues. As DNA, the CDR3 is TGTGCCAGCAGTGAAGCTTCCCCCCAAGAGACCCAGTACTTC. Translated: CASSEASPQETQYF.

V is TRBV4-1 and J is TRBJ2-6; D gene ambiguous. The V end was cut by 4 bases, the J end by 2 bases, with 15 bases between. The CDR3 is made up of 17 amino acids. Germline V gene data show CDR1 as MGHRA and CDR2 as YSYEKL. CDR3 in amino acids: CASSPSPAATGANVLTF. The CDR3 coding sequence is TGCGCCAGCAGCCCCTCACCTGCAGCTACTGGGGCCAACGTCCTGACTTTC.

CDR3 bases: TGTGCCAGCGAGACAGGGGGATCAACTAATGAAAAACTGTTTTTT. As protein: CASETGGSTNEKLFF. V is TRBV2 and J is TRBJ1-4, with 9 nucleotides matching TRBD1. The V gene end was trimmed by 8 bases and the J gene end by 0 bases; junction bases not matched to a gene: 4. The CDR3 sequence is 15 residues long. Germline V gene data show CDR1 as SNHLY and CDR2 as FYNNEI. Together with reference TRBV2 and TRBJ1-4, the CDR3 gives the full variable domain: EPEVTQTPSHQVTQMGQEVILRCVPISNHLYFYWYRQILGQKVEFLVSFYNNEISEKSEIFDDQFSVERPDGSNFTLKIRSTKLEDSAMYFCASETGGSTNEKLFFGSGTQLSVL.